The present entry profiles one T cell receptor (beta chain) with its context. Germline V gives CDR1 LNHDA, CDR2 SQIVND (reference sequence). V shed 8 bases and J 2 bases; nucleotides not matched to a gene: 4. The CDR3 totals 15 residues. The sample comes from a study of cytomegalovirus exposure and HLA in healthy donors. PCR involved 60 Vbeta and 13 Jbeta primers. Generated by immunoSEQ multiplex PCR, the TCRdb table keeps only in-frame clones and is missing some. The sample's table shows about 190,000 clones. The specimen was PBMCs. This chain connects TRBV19 to TRBJ2-3, with TRBD2 matching over 13 bases. The clonotype was recovered from a man younger than 40 in good health and CMV-seronegative. The DNA of the CDR3 is TGTGCCAGTGGCGGACTAGCGGGAGTCACAGATACGCAGTATTTT. Translated: CASGGLAGVTDTQYF.